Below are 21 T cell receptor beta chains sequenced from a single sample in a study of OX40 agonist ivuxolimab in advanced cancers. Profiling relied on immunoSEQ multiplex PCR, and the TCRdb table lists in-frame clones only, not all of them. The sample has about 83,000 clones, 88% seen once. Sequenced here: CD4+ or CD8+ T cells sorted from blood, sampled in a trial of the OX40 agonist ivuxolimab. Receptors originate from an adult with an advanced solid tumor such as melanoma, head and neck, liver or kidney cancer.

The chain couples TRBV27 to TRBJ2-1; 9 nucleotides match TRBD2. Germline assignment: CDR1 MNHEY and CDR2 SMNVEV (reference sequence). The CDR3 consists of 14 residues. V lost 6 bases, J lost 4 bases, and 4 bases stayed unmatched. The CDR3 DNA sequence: TGTGCCAGCAGGGGACTAGCAAAATACAATGAGCAGTTCTTC. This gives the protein CASRGLAKYNEQFF.

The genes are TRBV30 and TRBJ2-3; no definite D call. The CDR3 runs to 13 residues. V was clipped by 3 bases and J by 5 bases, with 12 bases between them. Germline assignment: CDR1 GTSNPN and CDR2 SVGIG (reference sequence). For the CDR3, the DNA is TGTGCCTGGAGCGCAGACACAAGAGATACGCAGTATTTT. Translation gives CAWSADTRDTQYF. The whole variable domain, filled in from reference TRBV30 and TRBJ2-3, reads SQTIHQWPATLVQPVGSPLSLECTVEGTSNPNLYWYRQAAGRGLQLLFYSVGIGQISSEVPQNLSASRPQDRQFILSSKKLLLSDSGFYLCAWSADTRDTQYFGPGTRLTVL.

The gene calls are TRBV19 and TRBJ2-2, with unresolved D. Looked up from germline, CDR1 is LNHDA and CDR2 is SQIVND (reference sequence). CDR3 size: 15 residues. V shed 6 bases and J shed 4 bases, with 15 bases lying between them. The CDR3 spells CASRRILGSTGELFF. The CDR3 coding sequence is TGTGCCAGTAGGAGGATATTGGGTAGCACCGGGGAGCTGTTTTTT.

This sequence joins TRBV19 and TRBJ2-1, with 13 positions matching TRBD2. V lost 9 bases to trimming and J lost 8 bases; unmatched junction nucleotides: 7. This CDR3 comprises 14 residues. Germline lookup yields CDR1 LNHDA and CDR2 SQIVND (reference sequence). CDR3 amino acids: CASRTSGSLDEQFF. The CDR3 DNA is TGTGCCAGCCGGACTAGCGGGAGTTTGGATGAGCAGTTCTTC.

The CDR3, as DNA: TGTGCCAGCAGCGTTGACAGGGGGGACTATGGCTACACCTTC. Residues: CASSVDRGDYGYTF. The chain couples TRBV2 to TRBJ1-2, with 9 bases that match TRBD1. Germline V gives CDR1 SNHLY, CDR2 FYNNEI. This CDR3 region has 14 residues. After removal of 6 bases from V and 3 bases from J, the junction contained 5 bases not matched to a gene.

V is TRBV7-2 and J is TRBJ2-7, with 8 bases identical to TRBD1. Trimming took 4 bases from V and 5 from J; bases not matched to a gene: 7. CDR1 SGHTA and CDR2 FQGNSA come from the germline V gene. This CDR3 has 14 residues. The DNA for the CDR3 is TGTGCCAGCAGCTACCCGGACAGGGTAAACGAGCAGTACTTC. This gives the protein CASSYPDRVNEQYF.

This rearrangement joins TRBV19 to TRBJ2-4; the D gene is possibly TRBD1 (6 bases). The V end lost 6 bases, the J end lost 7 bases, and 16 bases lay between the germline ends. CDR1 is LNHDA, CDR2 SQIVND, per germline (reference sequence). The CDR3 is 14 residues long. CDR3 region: CASSNRDGRNIQYF. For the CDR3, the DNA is TGTGCCAGTAGCAACAGGGATGGTAGGAACATTCAGTACTTC.

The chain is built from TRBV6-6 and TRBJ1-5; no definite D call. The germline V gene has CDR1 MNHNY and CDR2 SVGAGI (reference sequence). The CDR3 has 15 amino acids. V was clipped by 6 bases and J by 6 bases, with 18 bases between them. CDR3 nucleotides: TGTGCCAGCAGCATTCAATCCGGTAGTAGTCAGCCCCAGCATTTT. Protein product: CASSIQSGSSQPQHF.

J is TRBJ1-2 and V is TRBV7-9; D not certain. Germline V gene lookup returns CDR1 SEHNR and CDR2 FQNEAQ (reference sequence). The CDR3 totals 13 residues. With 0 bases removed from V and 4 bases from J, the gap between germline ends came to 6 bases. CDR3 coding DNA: TGTGCCAGCAGCTTAGCACAGTTCTATGGCTACACCTTC. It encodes CASSLAQFYGYTF. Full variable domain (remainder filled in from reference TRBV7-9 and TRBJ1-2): DTGVSQNPRHKITKRGQNVTFRCDPISEHNRLYWYRQTLGQGPEFLTYFQNEAQLEKSRLLSDRFSAERPKGSFSTLEIQRTEQGDSAMYLCASSLAQFYGYTFGSGTRLTVV.

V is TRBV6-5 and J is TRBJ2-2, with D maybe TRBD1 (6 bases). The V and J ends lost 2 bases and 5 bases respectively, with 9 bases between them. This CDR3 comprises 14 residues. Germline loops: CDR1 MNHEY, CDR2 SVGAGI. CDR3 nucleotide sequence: TGTGCCAGCAGTTACACCGGGACAACCGGGGAGCTGTTTTTT. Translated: CASSYTGTTGELFF.

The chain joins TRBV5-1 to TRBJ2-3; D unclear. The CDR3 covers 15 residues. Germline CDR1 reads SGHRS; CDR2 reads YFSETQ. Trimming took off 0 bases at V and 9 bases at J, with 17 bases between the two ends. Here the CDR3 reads CASSLAIVTDTTQYF. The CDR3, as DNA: TGCGCCAGCAGCTTGGCTATAGTAACAGATACCACGCAGTATTTT. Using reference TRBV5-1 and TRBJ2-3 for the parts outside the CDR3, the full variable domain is KAGVTQTPRYLIKTRGQQVTLSCSPISGHRSVSWYQQTPGQGLQFLFEYFSETQRNKGNFPGRFSGRQFSNSRSEMNVSTLELGDSALYLCASSLAIVTDTTQYFGPGTRLTVL.

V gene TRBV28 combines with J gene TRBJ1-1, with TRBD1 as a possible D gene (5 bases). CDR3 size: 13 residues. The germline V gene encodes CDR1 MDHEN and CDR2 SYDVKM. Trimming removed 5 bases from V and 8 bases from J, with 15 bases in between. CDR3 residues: CASSLDSVKEAFF. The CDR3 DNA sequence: TGTGCCAGCAGTCTAGACAGCGTAAAGGAAGCTTTCTTT.

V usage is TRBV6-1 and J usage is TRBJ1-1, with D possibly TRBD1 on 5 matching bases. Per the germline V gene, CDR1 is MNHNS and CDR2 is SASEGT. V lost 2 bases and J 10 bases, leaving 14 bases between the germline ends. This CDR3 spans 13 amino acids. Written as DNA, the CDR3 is TGTGCCAGCAGTGAATGGGGGGAGATAGGAGCTTTCTTT. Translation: CASSEWGEIGAFF.

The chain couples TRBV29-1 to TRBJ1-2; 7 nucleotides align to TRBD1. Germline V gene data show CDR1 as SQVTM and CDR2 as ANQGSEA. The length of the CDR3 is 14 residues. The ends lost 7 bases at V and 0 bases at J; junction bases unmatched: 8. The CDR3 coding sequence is TGCAGCGGAGGGGGCAATGCCCCTAACTATGGCTACACCTTC. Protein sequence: CSGGGNAPNYGYTF.

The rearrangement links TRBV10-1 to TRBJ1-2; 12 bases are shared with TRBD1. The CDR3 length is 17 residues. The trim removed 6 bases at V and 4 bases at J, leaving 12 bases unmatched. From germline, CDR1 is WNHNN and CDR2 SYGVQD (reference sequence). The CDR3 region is CASSPGTGGPSLYGYTF. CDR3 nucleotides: TGCGCCAGCAGCCCCGGGACAGGGGGCCCTTCACTCTATGGCTACACCTTC.

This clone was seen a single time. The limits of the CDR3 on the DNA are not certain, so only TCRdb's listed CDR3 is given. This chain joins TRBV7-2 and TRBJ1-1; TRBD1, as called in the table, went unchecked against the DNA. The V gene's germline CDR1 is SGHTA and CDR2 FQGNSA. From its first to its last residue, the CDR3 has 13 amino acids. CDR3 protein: CASSLGWGQGSFF.

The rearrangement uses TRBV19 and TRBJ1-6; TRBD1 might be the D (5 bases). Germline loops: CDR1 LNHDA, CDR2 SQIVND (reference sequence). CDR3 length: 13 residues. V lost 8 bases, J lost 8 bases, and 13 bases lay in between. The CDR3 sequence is CASGPGMDSPLHF. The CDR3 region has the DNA TGTGCCAGTGGCCCAGGGATGGATTCACCCCTCCACTTT.

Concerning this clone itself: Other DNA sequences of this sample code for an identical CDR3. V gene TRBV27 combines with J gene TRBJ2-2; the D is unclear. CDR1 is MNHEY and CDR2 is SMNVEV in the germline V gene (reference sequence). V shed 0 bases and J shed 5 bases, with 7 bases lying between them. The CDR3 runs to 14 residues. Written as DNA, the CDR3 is TGTGCCAGCAGTTTATCAGTCAGAACCGGGGAGCTGTTTTTT. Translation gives CASSLSVRTGELFF.

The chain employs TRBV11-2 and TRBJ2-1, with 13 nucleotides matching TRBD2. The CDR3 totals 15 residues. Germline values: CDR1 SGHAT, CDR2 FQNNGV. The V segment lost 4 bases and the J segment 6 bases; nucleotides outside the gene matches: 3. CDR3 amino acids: CASSSGLAGLNEQFF. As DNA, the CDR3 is TGTGCCAGCAGCTCGGGACTAGCGGGACTCAATGAGCAGTTCTTC.

The CDR3 protein is CASSEPYGYTF. The DNA of the CDR3 is TGTGCCAGCAGTGAACCCTATGGCTACACCTTC. The V and J genes are TRBV2 and TRBJ1-2; no definite D call. Germline V gives CDR1 SNHLY, CDR2 FYNNEI. The CDR3 length is 11 residues. Trimming took off 2 bases at V and 4 bases at J, with 2 bases between the two ends. The full variable domain, its missing parts supplied by reference TRBV2 and TRBJ1-2, is EPEVTQTPSHQVTQMGQEVILRCVPISNHLYFYWYRQILGQKVEFLVSFYNNEISEKSEIFDDQFSVERPDGSNFTLKIRSTKLEDSAMYFCASSEPYGYTFGSGTRLTVV.

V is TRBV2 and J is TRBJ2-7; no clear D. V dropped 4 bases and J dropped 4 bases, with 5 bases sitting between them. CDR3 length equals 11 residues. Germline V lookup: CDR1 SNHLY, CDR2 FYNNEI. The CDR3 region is CASSAQYEQYF. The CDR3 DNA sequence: TGTGCCAGCAGTGCGCAGTACGAGCAGTACTTC.